The sequence of this T cell receptor beta chain was determined in a study of vaccination effects on CD4 cells after COVID-19. Study-wide results and caveats: Clones from infection and from vaccination both contracted markedly late after vaccination.

The CDR3 contains 15 residues. V was trimmed by 5 bases and J by 1 base, leaving 14 bases between them. CDR1 and CDR2 from the germline V gene are SGHTA and FQGNSA. Generated by immunoSEQ multiplex PCR, the TCRdb table keeps only in-frame clones and is missing some. Here the sample spans about 63,000 clones, over 70% being singletons. Remarks on this clone: Its antigen is still unknown.

Under the ViraFEST assay, PBMC were stimulated with viral peptide pools so that antigen-specific CD4+ T cells expanded. Sequencing was performed afterwards. Culturing for around 10 days preceded CD4+ T cell isolation. Vaccinated recipients, who were negative for nucleocapsid antibodies, had no history of SARS-CoV-2 infection. Culturing of around 1.9 million PBMC per well took place with approximately 9.3 IU/ml IL-2 and 9.5 to 10 ug/ml peptides. The TCR comes from a human donor who received a COVID-19 vaccine. Material: CD4+ T cells from PBMCs cultured with HCoV-OC43 spike peptides, obtained before COVID-19 vaccination. Subset specified: HCoV-OC43 spike overlapping peptide pool stimulation. The chain employs TRBV7-2 and TRBJ2-5; possibly TRBD1 for D (6 bases). The CDR3 sequence is CASSTRTGSQETQYF. CDR3 in DNA: TGTGCCAGCAGCACCCGCACAGGGTCCCAAGAGACCCAGTACTTC.